This T cell receptor (beta chain) emerged from a study of beta chain features in type 1 diabetes. Turning to this clone: Its antigen is still unknown.

The authors reverse transcribed all of the isolated RNA, so sequencing captured expressed TCRB transcripts. Method: immunoSEQ multiplex PCR; TCRdb's copy keeps in-frame clones and lacks some. The sample holds some 160,000 clones, approximately 9% seen once. Study-level points and caveats: All four CD4+ subsets from Type 1 diabetes patients carried moderately but significantly shorter TCRB CDR3s.

Trimming shortened V by 1 base and J by 9 bases, and 10 bases separated the two germline ends. The germline CDR1 and CDR2 sequences are SEHNR and FQNEAQ (reference sequence). The CDR3 loop spans 13 amino acids. The sequencing input was central memory CD4+ T cells from blood. This receptor was obtained from a woman under 30 with type 1 diabetes. The chain links TRBV7-9 to TRBJ2-1; D is possibly TRBD1 (5 bases). CDR3 residues: CASSLVGTGEQFF. The DNA for the CDR3 is TGTGCCAGCAGCTTAGTCGGTACAGGTGAGCAGTTCTTC.